The present TCR beta chain was sequenced within a study of blood T cell repertoires in COVID-19. J gave up 3 bases and V 7 bases, and 5 bases lay outside the gene matches. Per the germline V gene, CDR1 is MDHEN and CDR2 is SYDVKM. The CDR3 has 14 residues. Profiled with immunoSEQ multiplex PCR; TCRdb holds only in-frame clones, not every one. The sample lists about 220,000 clones, about four fifths seen once, with about 2.1% in the top ten. The sequenced sample was peripheral blood. V gene TRBV28 combines with J gene TRBJ1-4, with 7 nucleotides matching TRBD1. The source of this sequence is an older woman with acute or convalescent COVID-19. The CDR3 sequence: CASNRDSANEKLFF. CDR3 nucleotides: TGTGCCAGCAATCGGGACAGTGCTAATGAAAAACTGTTTTTT.